This TCR beta chain was sequenced during a study of blood T cell repertoires in COVID-19. Germline CDR1 reads LNHDA; CDR2 reads SQIVND (reference sequence). This CDR3 has 15 amino acids. With V trimmed by 5 bases and J by 7 bases, 9 bases remained unmatched. Only in-frame clones appear in the TCRdb table, and some are missing; sequencing was by immunoSEQ multiplex PCR. The sample has some 230,000 clones, about 80% seen once; the top ten hold 1.3%. The chain links TRBV19 to TRBJ2-5; TRBD1 matches 11 bases. The receptor was isolated from a woman in her forties with acute COVID-19. The sample consisted of PBMCs or T cells enriched from blood (not recorded which). The CDR3 region is CASSGPGQGGWTQYF. CDR3 sequence (DNA): TGTGCCAGTAGTGGCCCGGGACAGGGGGGGTGGACCCAGTACTTC.